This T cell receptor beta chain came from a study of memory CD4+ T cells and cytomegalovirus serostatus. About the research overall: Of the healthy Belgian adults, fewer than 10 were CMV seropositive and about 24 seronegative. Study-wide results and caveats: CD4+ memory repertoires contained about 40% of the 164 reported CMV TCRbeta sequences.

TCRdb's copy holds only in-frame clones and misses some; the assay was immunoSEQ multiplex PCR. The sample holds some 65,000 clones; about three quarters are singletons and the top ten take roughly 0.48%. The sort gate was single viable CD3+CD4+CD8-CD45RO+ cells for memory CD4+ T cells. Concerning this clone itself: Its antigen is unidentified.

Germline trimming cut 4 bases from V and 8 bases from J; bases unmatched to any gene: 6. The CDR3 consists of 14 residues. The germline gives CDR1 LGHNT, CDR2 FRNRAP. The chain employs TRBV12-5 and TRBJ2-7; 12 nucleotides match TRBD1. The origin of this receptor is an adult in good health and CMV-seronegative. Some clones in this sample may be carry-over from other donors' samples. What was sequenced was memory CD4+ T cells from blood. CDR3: CASGSPGQGAKQYF. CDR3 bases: TGTGCTAGTGGTTCCCCGGGACAGGGGGCTAAGCAGTACTTC.